The rows below give T cell receptor beta chains drawn from one sample of a study of Graves' ophthalmopathy and Graves' hyperthyroidism. TCRdb fed the multiplex PCR reads into MiXCR, producing one record per CDR3 protein. Seen here are around 590,000 distinct CDR3 sequences, 39% observed once, and the top ten hold 3.5% to 4.5%. Specimen: peripheral blood or thyroid tissue (not recorded which). All receptors derive from an adult man with Graves' hyperthyroidism. CDR3s include the opening cysteine and the closing phenylalanine or tryptophan. The D gene is left open where the match is weak. The size entry is marked missing in some rows and otherwise reads once, few, many or a size class.

J gene | V gene | D gene | clone size | CDR3 DNA | CDR3 protein
TRBJ1-1 | TRBV29-1 | - | many | TGCAGCGTTCAAAGACCGGACCTAAACACTGAAGCTTTCTTT | CSVQRPDLNTEAFF
TRBJ1-5 | TRBV20-1 | - | - | TGCAGTGCCCTGGGGGAGATAGCCCAGCATTTT | CSALGEIAQHF
TRBJ1-5 | TRBV25-1 | TRBD1 | many | TGTGCCAGTGGGACGGGACAGGGTACTCAGCCCCAGCATTTT | CASGTGQGTQPQHF
TRBJ1-4 | TRBV29-1 | - | - | TGCAGCGTTGAAAGTGGCGAACTTAATGAAAAACTGTTTTTT | CSVESGELNEKLFF
TRBJ2-6 | TRBV29-1 | TRBD1 | - | TGCAGCGTTGTTTCGGGACAGGGGAAACCTGGGGCCAACGTCCTGACTTTC | CSVVSGQGKPGANVLTF
TRBJ1-5 | TRBV7-7 | - | many | TGTGCTAGCAGCTTAGGCCGGGGTCAGCCCCAGCATTTT | CASSLGRGQPQHF
TRBJ1-5 | TRBV20-1 | TRBD1 | many | TGCAGTGCTTTACAGGGGGCCTGGAATCAGCCCCAGCATTTT | CSALQGAWNQPQHF
TRBJ1-4 | TRBV7-2 | - | - | TGTGCCAGCAGCGATGGAGCGGGGGGCAGTGAAAAACTGTTTTTT | CASSDGAGGSEKLFF
TRBJ1-1 | TRBV9 | - | many | TGTGCCAGCAGCGTCTCCGGGGCTCGAGGGAACACTGAAGCTTTCTTT | CASSVSGARGNTEAFF
TRBJ2-1 | TRBV2 | TRBD2 | - | TGTGCCAGCAGGGGACTAGCGGGAGCCGTCAATGAGCAGTTCTTC | CASRGLAGAVNEQFF
TRBJ2-6 | TRBV7-4 | - | - | TGTGCCAGCAGCAGCCAAGGACACCGCGCTGGGGCCAACGTCCTGACTTTC | CASSSQGHRAGANVLTF
TRBJ2-7 | TRBV19 | - | - | TGTGCCTGTAGTATGGACCAGGCCTACGAGCAGTACTTC | CACSMDQAYEQYF
TRBJ2-7 | TRBV20-1 | TRBD2 | - | TGCAGTGCTAGAGATACCCTTAGCGGGTCCCAAGAGCAGTACTTC | CSARDTLSGSQEQYF
TRBJ2-7 | TRBV5-1 | - | many | TGCGCCAGTCATTGGGGGCCACCAAGCTCCTACGAGCAGTACTTC | CASHWGPPSSYEQYF
TRBJ1-2 | TRBV10-3 | - | - | TGTGCCATCAGTGAGTCTTCCGGGGGCTATGGCTACACCTTC | CAISESSGGYGYTF
TRBJ2-5 | TRBV19 | TRBD2 | many | TGTGCCAGTAGTGATAGCGGGAGGGCCTGGGAGACCCAGTACTTC | CASSDSGRAWETQYF
TRBJ2-7 | TRBV19 | - | - | TGTGCCAGTAGTACGTATGCAGGGATCGAGCAGTACTTC | CASSTYAGIEQYF
TRBJ1-6 | TRBV9 | - | once | TGTGCCAGCAGCGTAGCCGTAAATTCACCCCTCCACTTT | CASSVAVNSPLHF
TRBJ2-5 | TRBV5-1 | - | - | TGCGCCAGCAGCTTCGACGGACGCAATCAGCCCCAGTACTTC | CASSFDGRNQPQYF
TRBJ1-3 | TRBV5-1 | TRBD1 | many | TGCGCCAGCAGCTCTGGGACAGCTCGATCTGGAAACACCATATATTTT | CASSSGTARSGNTIYF
TRBJ1-4 | TRBV7-9 | - | - | TGTGCCAGCAGGACTATAATGTGGACGGAAAAACTGTTTTTT | CASRTIMWTEKLFF
TRBJ2-5 | TRBV19 | TRBD2 | many | TGTGCCAGTAGTATCGGACTAGCGGGACGAGGAGAGACCCAGTACTTC | CASSIGLAGRGETQYF
TRBJ2-7 | TRBV20-1 | - | many | TGCAGTGCTAGAGATCTCCTCGGTCGGGACGCCTACGAGCAGTACTTC | CSARDLLGRDAYEQYF
TRBJ2-1 | TRBV7-9 | TRBD2 | - | TGTGCCAGCAGCCAGAGGGGCGGGAGTATCTATGAGCAGTTCTTC | CASSQRGGSIYEQFF
TRBJ2-7 | TRBV7-2 | - | many | TGTGCCAGCAGCCCCGGCGGCCCCTACGAGCAGTACTTC | CASSPGGPYEQYF
TRBJ1-2 | TRBV6-5 | - | many | TGTGCCAGCAGTTACTCACAATGGGGCGTGGATGGCTACACCTTC | CASSYSQWGVDGYTF
TRBJ2-2 | TRBV9 | TRBD2 | - | TGTGCCAGCAGCTTTATAGCGGGAGAGAACACCGGGGAGCTGTTTTTT | CASSFIAGENTGELFF
TRBJ1-2 | TRBV29-1 | - | - | TGCAGTGCTAGGGATGACGGGGATAGCTATGGCTACACCTTC | CSARDDGDSYGYTF
TRBJ1-6 | TRBV20-1 | - | - | TGCAGTGCTAGAGGGGGAGGGACGGCTAGCTCCTATAATTCACCCCTCCACTTT | CSARGGGTASSYNSPLHF
TRBJ2-5 | TRBV14 | TRBD1 | many | TGTGCCAGCAGCCAAGCAACCGGGACAGAGGTAAAAGAGACCCAGTACTTC | CASSQATGTEVKETQYF